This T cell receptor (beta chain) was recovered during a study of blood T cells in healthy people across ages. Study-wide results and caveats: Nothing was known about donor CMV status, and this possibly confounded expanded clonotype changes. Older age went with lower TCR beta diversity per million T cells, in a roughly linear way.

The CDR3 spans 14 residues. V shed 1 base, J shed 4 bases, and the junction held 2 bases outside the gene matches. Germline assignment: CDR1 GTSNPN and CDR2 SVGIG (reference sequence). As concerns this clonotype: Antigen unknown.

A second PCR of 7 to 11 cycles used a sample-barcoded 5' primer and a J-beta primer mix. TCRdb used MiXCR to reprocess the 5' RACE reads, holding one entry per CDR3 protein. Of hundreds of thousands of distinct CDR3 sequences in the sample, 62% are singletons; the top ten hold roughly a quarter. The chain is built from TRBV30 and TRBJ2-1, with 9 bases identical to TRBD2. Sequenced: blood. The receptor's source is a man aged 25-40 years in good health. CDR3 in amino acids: CAWSGAGGYNEQFF. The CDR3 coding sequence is TGTGCCTGGAGTGGAGCGGGGGGTTACAATGAGCAGTTCTTC.